This entry features one T cell receptor beta chain sequence. This clonotype was seen repeatedly, ten times or more. Its antigen specificity is not known. Per-base qualities were not stored, and no clone one base away is much larger. The method was multiplex PCR. Reads for this sample came from an Illumina HiSeq 4000. TCR beta libraries were built with iRepertoire HTBI primers and Arm-PCR amplification of CDR3 regions. Before sequencing, the PCR products underwent gel purification. Per the source publication's procedure: Across samples, about 63 TRBV and approximately 15 TRBJ segments were identified and used for gene usage analysis of CDR3 amino acid clonotypes. Filtered high-quality paired reads were merged into contigs using COPE and FqMerger. Contigs were aligned with BLAST to IMGT TRBV, TRBD and TRBJ reference genes, and CDR3 was defined per IMGT. Highly expanded clones were defined as clonotypes with a frequency above 0.1%. Shannon entropy served as the measure of repertoire diversity, while the Gini coefficient captured V-J evenness. Public clonotypes were defined as clonotypes shared by more than one individual. TCRdb cleaned the public reads at Q25 with fastp, built clones with MiXCR and kept in-frame beta chains. Rows matching on CDR3 protein sequence are summarized as one entry with the most common DNA and genes. What appears here as the V and J calls and clone size reflects TCRdb's work, not the paper's. The sample has 400,000 to 500,000 distinct CDR3 sequences on record, roughly 17% of them singletons. Of the sample, about 10% is held by the ten largest clones.

Reading the label with the study, this specimen's time point is: newly diagnosed GD, antithyroid drugs for less than 3 months. For both TCR sequencing and RNA sequencing, RNA was extracted from PBMCs using TRIzol. Graves' disease was diagnosed according to American Thyroid Association guidelines. Recruitment of patients was carried out at an endocrinology department in Xi'an, China. From each patient, approximately 10 milliliters of peripheral blood was collected into an EDTA anticoagulant tube. Ficoll Paque Plus density gradient separation was used to isolate PBMCs, and no additional T cell sorting was done. An Agilent 2100 Bioanalyzer and agarose gel were used to assess RNA quality, and a NanoDrop 2000 was used to measure RNA concentration. The data belong to a study of regulatory T cells in long-lasting Graves disease (dated by TCRdb to about 2021). As for the study more broadly: Patients with newly diagnosed Graves' disease had been on antithyroid drugs for under 3 months. The study was registered as a clinical trial and conducted in China. A total of 35 or so samples were covered by TCR sequencing, comprising roughly 13 persistent and approximately 20 newly diagnosed Graves' disease patients. This study used TCR sequencing and RNA sequencing of peripheral blood to compare persistent Graves' disease patients against newly diagnosed Graves' disease patients.

The CDR3 holds 16 amino acids from the cysteine to the phenylalanine. Solely the CDR3 DNA is kept, with 48 bases framed from the first base. The V and J ends are trimmed by 3 bases and 0 bases, leaving 11 bases between them. CDR1 MDHEN and CDR2 SYDVKM are derived from the germline V gene. The research as a whole found: Persistent Graves' disease patients showed lower TCR Shannon entropy and fewer highly expanded clones than newly diagnosed patients, suggesting clonal expansion. Persistent disease showed preferential use of TRBV28, TRBJ1-2 and TRBJ2-5, whereas newly diagnosed disease favored TRBV20-1 and TRBJ2-1. The study examined only peripheral blood because the primary lesion, thyroid tissue, could not be accessed. As a limitation, the authors acknowledged that the small sample size may reduce accuracy. Sequencing and analysis were restricted to the TCR beta chain. A larger number of public clonotypes was shared among persistent patients (about 2,700) than among newly diagnosed patients (approximately 1,000).

The same sample was also studied in work on T cells in Graves' hyperthyroidism and ophthalmopathy. The second study's paper adds: A patient counted as having stable Graves' hyperthyroidism if no progression to ophthalmopathy occurred over 18 months of follow-up. Hyperthyroidism patients were aged 18 to 65 years and newly diagnosed, with disease duration of less than 2 months. Exclusion was applied to patients with uncontrolled infections, other autoimmune diseases, pregnancy or lactation. Diagnoses were based on clinical symptoms, serum thyroxine and TRAb, thyroid ultrasound and orbital computed tomography. For the first round of RT-PCR on the TCR CDR3, the HTBI primer set was used together with the Qiagen OneStep RT-PCR kit. Most expanded thyroid clonotypes (frequency above 0.001) were also detected in blood, a finding suggesting that blood repertoires may reflect thyroid immune responses. A 13 V-J signature model separated ophthalmopathy from stable hyperthyroidism, with approximately 86% sensitivity and 81% to 83% specificity in cross-validation and 80%/75% in testing. In validation, progression to ophthalmopathy was predicted by the model with about 70% sensitivity and roughly 76% specificity, a median of about 6.8 months before onset. To identify distinguishing TCR V-J signatures, a discovery cohort of about 100 patients was used, comprising 43 with Graves' ophthalmopathy and around 57 with stable Graves' hyperthyroidism. An independent validation cohort of under 20 hyperthyroidism patients and 17 patients who later progressed to ophthalmopathy tested prospective prediction of ophthalmopathy. The 90 to 100 discovery patients were randomly split 7:3 into training and test sets. In addition, the study compared T-cell repertoires in thyroid tissue and in blood from five or six Graves' hyperthyroidism patients. Following sampling, methimazole starting at 30 mg daily was given to hyperthyroidism patients, and high-dose intravenous methylprednisolone was given to ophthalmopathy patients. Libraries were constructed in a second round of multiplex PCR, after which size selection and purification were carried out. Libraries were sequenced paired-end with 100 bp reads on an Illumina HiSeq2000. Raw data were processed with SOAPnuke, discarding reads with adapters, uncalled bases, mean Phred below 15, or no exact constant-primer or identifier match. COPE v1.2.5 was used to merge high-quality paired reads, and clonotypes were defined as unique nucleotide sequences. Clonotypes were aligned to IMGT TRBV, TRBD and TRBJ reference segments using MiTCR v1.1. The analysis included only V-J combinations with a frequency above 0.0001, which together covered around 99% of the repertoires. A TCS score was defined as the ratio between F50 (clonal expansion) and ExV (chaos), using BLOSUM62-based TCRdist between CDR3 peptides within each V-J. Welch's t-statistics and random forest reduced 500 to 550 V-J features to 13, which were used in a naive Bayes classifier (R e1071). No statistical method was used to fix the sample size in advance, and group allocation was not hidden from the investigators. According to the paper, TCR Vbeta CDR3 sequencing was carried out on around 140 peripheral blood samples, which came from some 41 ophthalmopathy, some 73 hyperthyroidism and about 17 progressor patients.

Source: peripheral blood mononuclear cells (PBMCs), taken at new diagnosis, from a patient treated with antithyroid drugs. This clonotype originated in a woman in her 30s with Graves disease. Donor details come from another sample of the same person, matched by shared clones. Recombination linked TRBV28 to TRBJ1-4; the D gene remains uncertain. The CDR3 protein is CASSLRGSATNEKLFF. Here is the DNA: TGTGCCAGCAGTTTGAGAGGATCTGCAACTAATGAAAAACTGTTTTTT. The full variable domain, with segments outside the CDR3 supplied by the reference TRBV28 and TRBJ1-4 proteins, appears as DVKVTQSSRYLVKRTGEKVFLECVQDMDHENMFWYRQDPGLGLRLIYFSYDVKMKEKGDIPEGYSVSREKKERFSLILESASTNQTSMYLCASSLRGSATNEKLFFGSGTQLSVL.